The source of this TCR beta chain is a study of cytotoxic CD8 clonotypes in ibrutinib-treated CLL. For the study at large: Each sample contained, on average, under 260,000 productive templates and roughly 100,000 productive rearrangements. General observations from the study: Clonality rose at ibrutinib response, held steady in sustained remission, and fell toward baseline at progression. Circulating CD8+ T-cell counts were tracked by baseline clonality, which exceeded that of age-matched healthy donors.

Sequencing sought depths of 1 in 200,000 to 1 in 1 million T cells. Generated by immunoSEQ multiplex PCR, the TCRdb table keeps only in-frame clones and is missing some. The sample lists tens of thousands of clones, roughly 69% occurring once. Trimming shortened V by 1 base and J by 0 bases, and 10 bases separated the two germline ends. Germline V CDR1 and CDR2: LNHDA, SQIVND (reference sequence). The CDR3 consists of 16 residues. This clone has a count of ten or more. Its target is not known. This receptor was taken from a human donor with chronic lymphocytic leukemia. The chain combines TRBV19 with TRBJ1-3, with D possibly being TRBD1 (6 bases). The material was PBMCs, obtained at disease progression, from a patient treated with ibrutinib. The CDR3 reads CASSIGGTSSGNTIYF. The CDR3 coding sequence is TGTGCCAGTAGTATAGGGGGGACAAGCTCTGGAAACACCATATATTTT.